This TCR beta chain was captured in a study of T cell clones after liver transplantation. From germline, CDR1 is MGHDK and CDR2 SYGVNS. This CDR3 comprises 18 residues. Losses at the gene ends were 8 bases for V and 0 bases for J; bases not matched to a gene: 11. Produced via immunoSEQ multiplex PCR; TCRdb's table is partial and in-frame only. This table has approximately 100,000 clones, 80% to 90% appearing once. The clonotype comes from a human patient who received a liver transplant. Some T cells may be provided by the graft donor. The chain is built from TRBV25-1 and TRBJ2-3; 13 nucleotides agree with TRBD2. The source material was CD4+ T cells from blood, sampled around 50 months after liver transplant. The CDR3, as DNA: TGTGCCAGCCTAAACAGCCCACTAGCGGGGGGGAGCACAGATACGCAGTATTTT. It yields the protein CASLNSPLAGGSTDTQYF.